This TCR beta chain was documented in a study of CD8 T cells in Susac syndrome. TCR beta from blood CD8+ and CD4+ T cells was sequenced. The control participants were healthy donors, and these controls were matched with respect to both age and sex. Negative isolation was used for CD8+ and CD4+ T cells and FACS enrichment for TEMRA cells. V lost 6 bases, J lost 5 bases, and 1 base stayed unmatched. The germline CDR1 and CDR2 sequences are SNHLY and FYNNEI. There are 13 residues in the CDR3. Roughly 0.45 to 1 ug RNA was reverse transcribed with random hexamers. The CDR3 of TCR beta was amplified by immunoSEQ multiplex PCR across 54 Vbeta and 13 Jbeta. TCRdb used MiXCR to reprocess the immunoSEQ multiplex PCR reads, holding one entry per CDR3 protein. The sample holds 110,000 or so distinct CDR3 sequences, around 93% seen once.

This TCR was sampled from a human donor in good health. Material: CD8+ T cells from PBMCs. The genes are TRBV2 and TRBJ2-3; 11 bases match TRBD2. CDR3 bases: TGTGCCAGCAGGGGGACTAGCGGAGATACGCAGTATTTT. It codes for CASRGTSGDTQYF.